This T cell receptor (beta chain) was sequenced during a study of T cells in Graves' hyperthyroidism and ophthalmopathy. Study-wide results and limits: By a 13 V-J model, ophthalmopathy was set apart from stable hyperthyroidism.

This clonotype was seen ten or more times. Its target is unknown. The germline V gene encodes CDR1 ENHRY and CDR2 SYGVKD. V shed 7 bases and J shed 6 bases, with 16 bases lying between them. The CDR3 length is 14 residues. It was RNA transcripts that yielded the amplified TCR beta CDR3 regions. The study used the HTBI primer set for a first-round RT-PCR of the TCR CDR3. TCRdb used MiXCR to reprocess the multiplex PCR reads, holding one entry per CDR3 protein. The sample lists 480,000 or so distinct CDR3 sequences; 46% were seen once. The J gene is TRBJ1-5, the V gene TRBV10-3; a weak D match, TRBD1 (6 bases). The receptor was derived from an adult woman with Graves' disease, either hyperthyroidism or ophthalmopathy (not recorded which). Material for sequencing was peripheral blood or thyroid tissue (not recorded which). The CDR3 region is CAIKDSVPGQPQHF. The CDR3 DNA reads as TGTGCCATCAAGGACAGCGTCCCGGGTCAGCCCCAGCATTTT.